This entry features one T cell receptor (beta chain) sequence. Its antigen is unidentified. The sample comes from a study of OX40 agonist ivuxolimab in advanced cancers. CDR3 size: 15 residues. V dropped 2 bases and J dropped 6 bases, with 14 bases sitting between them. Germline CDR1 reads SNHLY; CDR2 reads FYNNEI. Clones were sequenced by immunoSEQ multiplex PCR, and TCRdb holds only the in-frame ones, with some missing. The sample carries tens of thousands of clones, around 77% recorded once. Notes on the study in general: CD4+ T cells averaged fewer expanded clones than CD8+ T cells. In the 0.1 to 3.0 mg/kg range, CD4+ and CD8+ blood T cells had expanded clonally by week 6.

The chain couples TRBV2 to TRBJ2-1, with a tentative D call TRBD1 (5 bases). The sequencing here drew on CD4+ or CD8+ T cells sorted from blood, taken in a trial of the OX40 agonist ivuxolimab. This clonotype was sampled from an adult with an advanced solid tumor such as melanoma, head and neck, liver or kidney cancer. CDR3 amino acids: CASSEQRTGTNEQFF. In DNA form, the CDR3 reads TGTGCCAGCAGTGAACAAAGAACAGGCACCAATGAGCAGTTCTTC.